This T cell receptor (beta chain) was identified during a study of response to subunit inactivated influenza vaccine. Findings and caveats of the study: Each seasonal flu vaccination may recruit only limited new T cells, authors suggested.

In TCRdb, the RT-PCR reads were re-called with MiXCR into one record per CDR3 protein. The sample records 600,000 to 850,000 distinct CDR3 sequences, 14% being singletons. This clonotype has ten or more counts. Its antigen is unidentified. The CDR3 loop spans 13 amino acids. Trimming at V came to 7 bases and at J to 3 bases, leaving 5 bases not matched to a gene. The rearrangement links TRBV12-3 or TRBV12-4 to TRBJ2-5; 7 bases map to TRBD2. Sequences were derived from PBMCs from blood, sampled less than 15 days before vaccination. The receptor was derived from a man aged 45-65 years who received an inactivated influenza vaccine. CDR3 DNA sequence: TGTGCCAGCACCCTGGGGGGGGAAGAGACCCAGTACTTC. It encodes CASTLGGEETQYF.